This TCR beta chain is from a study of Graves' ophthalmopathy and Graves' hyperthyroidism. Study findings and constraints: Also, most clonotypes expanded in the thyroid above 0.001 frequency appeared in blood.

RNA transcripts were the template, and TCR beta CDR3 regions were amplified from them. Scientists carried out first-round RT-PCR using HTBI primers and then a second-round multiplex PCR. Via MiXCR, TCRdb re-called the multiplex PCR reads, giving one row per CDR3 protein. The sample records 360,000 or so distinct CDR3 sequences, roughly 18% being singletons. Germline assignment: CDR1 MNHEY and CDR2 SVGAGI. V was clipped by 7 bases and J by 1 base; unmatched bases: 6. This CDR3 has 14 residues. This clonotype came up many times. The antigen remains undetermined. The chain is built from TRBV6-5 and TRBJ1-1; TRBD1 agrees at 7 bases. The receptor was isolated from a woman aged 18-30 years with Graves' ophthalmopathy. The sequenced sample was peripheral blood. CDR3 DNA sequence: TGTGCCAGCAACAGGGGCCTTTGGAACACTGAAGCTTTCTTT. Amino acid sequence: CASNRGLWNTEAFF.